The clone carrying this TCR beta chain showed up many times. The target antigen is unknown. The CDR3 consists of 13 residues. Germline CDR1 is SGHKS and CDR2 is YYEKEE (reference sequence). V lost 0 bases and J lost 5, with 9 bases in between. The data were obtained in a study of CD8 T cells in ankylosing spondylitis. Library preparation for TCR beta used quantitative 5'-RACE with molecular barcodes. TCRdb reprocessed the 5' RACE reads with MiXCR, giving one entry per CDR3 protein. The sample gives some 400,000 distinct CDR3 sequences, about 22% of which show up once; around 16% is in the top ten. Regarding the study as a whole: Prior literature has documented some motif variants in synovial fluid and blood from reactive arthritis. Seemingly characteristic of ankylosing spondylitis blood was a TCR beta motif consisting of eight highly homologous variants.

This TCR was sampled from a male donor with ankylosing spondylitis. The sequenced material came from blood, either unsorted or a sorted T cell fraction (not recorded which). This sequence joins TRBV5-5 and TRBJ2-7; unclear D gene. The DNA for the CDR3 is TGTGCCAGCAGCTTGGCTCCAAACCACGAGCAGTACTTC. This gives the protein CASSLAPNHEQYF.